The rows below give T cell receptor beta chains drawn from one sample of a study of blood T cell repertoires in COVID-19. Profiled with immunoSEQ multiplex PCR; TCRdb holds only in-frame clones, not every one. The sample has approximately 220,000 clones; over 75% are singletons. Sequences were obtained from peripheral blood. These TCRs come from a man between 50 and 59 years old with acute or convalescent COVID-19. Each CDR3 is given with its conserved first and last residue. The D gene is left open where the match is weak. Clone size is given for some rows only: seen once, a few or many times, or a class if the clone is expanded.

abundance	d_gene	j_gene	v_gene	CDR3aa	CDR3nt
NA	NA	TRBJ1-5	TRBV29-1	CSVGIGGNQPQHF	TGCAGCGTTGGAATAGGGGGCAATCAGCCCCAGCATTTT
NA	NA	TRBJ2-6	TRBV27	CASKSVSGANVLTF	TGTGCCAGCAAATCAGTCTCTGGGGCCAACGTCCTGACTTTC
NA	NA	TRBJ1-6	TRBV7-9	CASSSLPVNNSPLHF	TGTGCCAGCAGCTCCCTCCCAGTCAATAATTCACCCCTCCACTTT
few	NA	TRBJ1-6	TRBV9	CASSLGQGTSSPLHF	TGTGCCAGCAGCCTCGGGCAGGGGACGTCTTCACCCCTCCACTTT
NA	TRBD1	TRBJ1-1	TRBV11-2	CASSTTGTGDTEAFF	TGTGCCAGCAGCACTACCGGGACAGGGGATACTGAAGCTTTCTTT
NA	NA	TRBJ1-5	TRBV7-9	CASSYQGNQPQHF	TGTGCCAGCAGCTACCAGGGCAATCAGCCCCAGCATTTT
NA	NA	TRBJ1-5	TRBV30	CAWSRTGLQPQHF	TGTGCCTGGAGCAGAACAGGGCTTCAGCCCCAGCATTTT
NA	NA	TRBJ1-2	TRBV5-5	CASSLITAGGYTF	TGTGCCAGCAGCTTGATCACAGCGGGAGGCTACACCTTC
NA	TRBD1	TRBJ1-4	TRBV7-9	CASSPDRANEKLFF	TGTGCCAGCAGCCCGGACAGGGCGAATGAAAAACTGTTTTTT
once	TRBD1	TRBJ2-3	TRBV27	CASSLLTGVRSTDTQYF	TGTGCCAGCAGTTTGCTCACAGGGGTAAGAAGCACAGATACGCAGTATTTT
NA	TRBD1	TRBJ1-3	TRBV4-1	CASSQVHTPSTTGPGNTIYF	TGCGCCAGCAGCCAAGTCCATACCCCCTCTACGACAGGGCCTGGAAACACCATATATTTT
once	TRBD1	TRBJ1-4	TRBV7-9	CASSSRQGGEKLFF	TGTGCCAGCAGCTCCCGACAGGGTGGTGAAAAACTGTTTTTT
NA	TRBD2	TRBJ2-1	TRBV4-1	CASSQETMRLAGGHNEQFF	TGCGCCAGCAGCCAAGAAACCATGAGACTAGCGGGGGGCCACAATGAGCAGTTCTTC
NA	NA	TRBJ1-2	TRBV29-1	CSAGDGVNYGYTF	TGCAGCGCGGGGGACGGGGTTAACTATGGCTACACCTTC
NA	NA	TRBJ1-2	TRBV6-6	CASSYLNRDIDYGYTF	TGTGCCAGCAGTTACCTTAACCGGGACATAGACTATGGCTACACCTTC
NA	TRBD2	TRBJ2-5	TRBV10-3	CAISGLAGGKETQYF	TGTGCCATCAGTGGTTTAGCGGGGGGTAAAGAGACCCAGTACTTC
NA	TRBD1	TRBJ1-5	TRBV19	CASRKDRGGNQPQHF	TGTGCCAGTAGGAAGGACAGGGGAGGCAATCAGCCCCAGCATTTT
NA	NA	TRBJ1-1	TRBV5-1	CASSLEGTEAFF	TGCGCCAGCAGCTTGGAGGGGACTGAAGCTTTCTTT
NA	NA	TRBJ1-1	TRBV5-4	CASSHPDRNRGEAFF	TGTGCCAGCAGCCACCCTGACAGAAACCGCGGTGAAGCTTTCTTT
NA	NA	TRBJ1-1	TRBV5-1	CASSWAPPNTEAFF	TGCGCCAGCAGCTGGGCCCCCCCCAACACTGAAGCTTTCTTT
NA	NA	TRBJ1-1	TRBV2	CASKGRGGSTEAFF	TGTGCCAGCAAGGGGAGGGGTGGAAGCACTGAAGCTTTCTTT
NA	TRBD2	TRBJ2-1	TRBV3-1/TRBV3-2	CASSHQTGLAGGAYNEQFF	TGTGCCAGCAGCCACCAAACGGGACTAGCGGGGGGGGCCTACAATGAGCAGTTCTTC
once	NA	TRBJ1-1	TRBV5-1	CASSLIGFRGTEAFF	TGCGCCAGCAGCTTGATCGGATTCCGAGGGACTGAAGCTTTCTTT
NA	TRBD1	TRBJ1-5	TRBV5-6	CASSLGAGQGYNQPQHF	TGTGCCAGCAGCTTGGGGGCGGGACAGGGATACAATCAGCCCCAGCATTTT
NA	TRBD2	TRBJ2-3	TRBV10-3	CAITSGDTDTQYF	TGTGCCATCACTAGCGGGGACACAGATACGCAGTATTTT
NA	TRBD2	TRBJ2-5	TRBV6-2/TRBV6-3	CASSLAGVGQARVETQYF	TGTGCCAGCAGTCTAGCGGGGGTAGGTCAGGCCAGAGTTGAGACCCAGTACTTC
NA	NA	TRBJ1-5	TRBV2	CASGQGVGQPQHF	TGTGCCAGCGGGCAAGGTGTCGGACAGCCCCAGCATTTT